The 9 T cell receptor beta chains below come from one sample, sequenced in a study of CD8 T cells in ankylosing spondylitis. TCRdb independently ran MiXCR on the 5' RACE reads; one entry per CDR3 protein. Of roughly 240,000 distinct CDR3 sequences in the sample, roughly 32% are singletons; the top ten hold 3.5% to 4.5%. What was sequenced was blood, either unsorted or a sorted T cell fraction (not recorded which). The receptors derive from a male donor with ankylosing spondylitis or in good health (not recorded which).

This clonotype showed up just a few times. The chain joins TRBV27 to TRBJ2-5; 8 nucleotides line up with TRBD1. With 7 bases clipped from V and 4 bases from J, the junction kept 2 bases outside the gene matches. Germline V lookup: CDR1 MNHEY, CDR2 SMNVEV (reference sequence). The CDR3 spans 12 residues. The CDR3 is CASTGQGETQYF. In DNA form, the CDR3 reads TGTGCCAGCACCGGACAGGGAGAGACCCAGTACTTC.

This clonotype has more than one count but fewer than ten. The chain has TRBV6-4 and TRBJ2-7; D call uncertain. Trimming left V 2 bases short and J 13 bases short, with 3 bases between. Germline CDR1 reads MRHNA; CDR2 reads SNTAGT. There are 8 residues in the CDR3. The chain's CDR3 is CASSDPYF. As DNA, the CDR3 is TGTGCCAGCAGTGACCCTTACTTC.

A few counts support this clonotype. This chain joins TRBV7-2 and TRBJ2-1; no clear D gene. Looked up from germline, CDR1 is SGHTA and CDR2 is FQGNSA. This CDR3 spans 13 amino acids. V dropped 2 bases and J dropped 8 bases, with 10 bases sitting between them. The CDR3 nucleotides are TGTGCCAGCAGCTTAACGTGGGGATATGAGCAGTTCTTC. Protein product: CASSLTWGYEQFF. Together with reference TRBV7-2 and TRBJ2-1, the CDR3 gives the full variable domain: GAGVSQSPSNKVTEKGKDVELRCDPISGHTALYWYRQSLGQGLEFLIYFQGNSAPDKSGLPSDRFSAERTGGSVSTLTIQRTQQEDSAVYLCASSLTWGYEQFFGPGTRLTVL.

The chain has TRBV3-1 and TRBJ2-1; 8 bases match TRBD1. CDR3 size: 15 residues. After removal of 4 bases from V and 8 bases from J, the junction contained 10 bases not matched to a gene. Germline V CDR1 and CDR2: LGHDT, YNNKEL (reference sequence). Here the CDR3 reads CASSLRTGNVDEQFF. The DNA for the CDR3 is TGTGCCAGCAGCCTTAGGACAGGGAATGTGGATGAGCAGTTCTTC.

The chain combines TRBV20-1 with TRBJ2-5, with D unresolved. The V and J ends lost 6 bases and 5 bases respectively, with 13 bases between them. CDR1 DFQATT and CDR2 SNEGSKA come from the germline V gene (reference sequence). This CDR3 has 12 residues. The CDR3 reads CSAIVHRETQYF. CDR3 nucleotide sequence: TGCAGTGCCATTGTGCACCGGGAGACCCAGTACTTC.

V is TRBV14 and J is TRBJ2-7; D call uncertain. The V gene's germline CDR1 is SGHDN and CDR2 FVKESK. CDR3 length: 14 residues. The V gene lost 2 bases and the J gene lost 5 bases, with 13 bases spanning the gap. CDR3: CASSQLGSGHEQYF. The CDR3 DNA follows: TGTGCCAGCAGCCAACTGGGTTCAGGTCACGAGCAGTACTTC.

The chain combines TRBV11-2 with TRBJ2-7; D perhaps matches TRBD1 (6 bases). The V gene lost 3 bases and the J gene lost 3 bases, with 12 bases spanning the gap. The germline CDR1 and CDR2 sequences are SGHAT and FQNNGV. The CDR3 consists of 14 residues. The CDR3 is CASSLATGYYEQYF. In nucleotides, the CDR3 is TGTGCCAGCAGCTTGGCGACAGGTTACTACGAGCAGTACTTC.

The V call is TRBV12-3 or TRBV12-4, the J call TRBJ2-7, with 8 nucleotides matching TRBD1. V lost 4 bases, J lost 5 bases, and 10 bases stayed unmatched. This CDR3 spans 15 amino acids. CDR3 loop: CASSSSGQGPNEQYF. CDR3 bases: TGTGCCAGCAGTTCTTCAGGACAGGGCCCCAACGAGCAGTACTTC.

A few counts support this clonotype. This CDR3 reads CSARSYLADLYQETQYF. The CDR3 coding sequence is TGCAGTGCTAGATCTTACTTGGCCGACTTGTACCAAGAGACCCAGTACTTC. J is TRBJ2-5 and V is TRBV20-1, with no clear D. Germline V gives CDR1 DFQATT, CDR2 SNEGSKA (reference sequence). CDR3 length equals 17 residues. V lost 2 bases and J 0 bases, leaving 19 bases between the germline ends.